This T cell receptor (beta chain) originates from a study of blood T cells in healthy people across ages. Next came a second PCR, run for about 6 to 12 cycles, which used a sample-barcoded 5' primer along with a J-beta primer mix. All samples yielded 3 million or more CDR3-containing paired-end reads. TCRdb ran MiXCR on the 5' RACE reads and lists one entry per CDR3 protein. This sample has 1.4 million or so distinct CDR3 sequences, with about 45% found just once. As for this clonotype: The antigen is not known.

Study-wide findings and caveats: It was the long-lived donors that had more naive CD4+ cells and higher diversity than aged donors.

The clonotype was recovered from a woman aged 18-29 years in good health. Sequencing used blood.

The CDR3: CSVTTWTAGANVLTF. In DNA form, the CDR3 reads TGCAGCGTCACAACCTGGACAGCTGGGGCCAACGTCCTGACTTTC. The chain couples TRBV29-1 to TRBJ2-6; TRBD1 might be the D (6 bases). There are 15 residues in the CDR3. CDR1 and CDR2 (germline): SQVTM, ANQGSEA. Trimming took off 6 bases at V and 2 bases at J, with 14 bases between the two ends.